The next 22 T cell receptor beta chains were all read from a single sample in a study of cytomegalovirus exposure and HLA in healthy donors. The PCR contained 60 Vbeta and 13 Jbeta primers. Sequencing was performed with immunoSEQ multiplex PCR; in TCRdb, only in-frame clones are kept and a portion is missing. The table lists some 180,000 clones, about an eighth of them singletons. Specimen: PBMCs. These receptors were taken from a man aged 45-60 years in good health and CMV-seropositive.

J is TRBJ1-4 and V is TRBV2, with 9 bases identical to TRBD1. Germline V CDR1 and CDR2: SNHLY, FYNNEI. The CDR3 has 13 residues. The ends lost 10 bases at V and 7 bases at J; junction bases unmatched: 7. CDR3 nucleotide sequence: TGTGCCACTAGACAGGGGGGGTCTGAAAAACTGTTTTTT. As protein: CATRQGGSEKLFF.

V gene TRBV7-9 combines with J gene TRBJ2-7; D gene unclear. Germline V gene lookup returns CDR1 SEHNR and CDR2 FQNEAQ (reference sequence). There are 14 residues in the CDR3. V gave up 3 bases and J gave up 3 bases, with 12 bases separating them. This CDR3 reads CASSLGLQFYEQYF. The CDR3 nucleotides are TGTGCCAGCAGCTTGGGCCTACAGTTCTACGAGCAGTACTTC. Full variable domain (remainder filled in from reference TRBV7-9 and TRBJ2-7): DTGVSQNPRHKITKRGQNVTFRCDPISEHNRLYWYRQTLGQGPEFLTYFQNEAQLEKSRLLSDRFSAERPKGSFSTLEIQRTEQGDSAMYLCASSLGLQFYEQYFGPGTRLTVT.

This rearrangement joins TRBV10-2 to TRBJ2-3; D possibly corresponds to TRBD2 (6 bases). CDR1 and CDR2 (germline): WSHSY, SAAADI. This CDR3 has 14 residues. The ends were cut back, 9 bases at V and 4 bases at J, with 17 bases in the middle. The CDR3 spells CASQFGGAPDTQYF. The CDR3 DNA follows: TGCGCCAGTCAGTTCGGCGGGGCCCCAGATACGCAGTATTTT.

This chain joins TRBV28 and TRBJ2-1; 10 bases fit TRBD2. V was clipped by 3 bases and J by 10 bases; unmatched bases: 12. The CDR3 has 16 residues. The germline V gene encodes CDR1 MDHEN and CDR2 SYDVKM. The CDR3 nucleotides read TGTGCCAGCAGTTTCCCTCTAGCGGGGGATACATGGGAGCAGTTCTTC. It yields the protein CASSFPLAGDTWEQFF.

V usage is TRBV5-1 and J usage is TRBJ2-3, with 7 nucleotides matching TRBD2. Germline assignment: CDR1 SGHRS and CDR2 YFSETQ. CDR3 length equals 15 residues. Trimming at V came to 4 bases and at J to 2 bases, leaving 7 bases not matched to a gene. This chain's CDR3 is CASSPAGDPTDTQYF. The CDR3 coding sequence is TGCGCCAGCAGCCCCGCGGGGGACCCCACAGATACGCAGTATTTT.

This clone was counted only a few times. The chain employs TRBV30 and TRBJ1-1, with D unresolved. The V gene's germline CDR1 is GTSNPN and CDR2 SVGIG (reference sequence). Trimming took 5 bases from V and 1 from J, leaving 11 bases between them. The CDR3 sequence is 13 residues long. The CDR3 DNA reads TGTGCCTGGGCGTTGTGGGCGAACACTGAAGCTTTCTTT. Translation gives CAWALWANTEAFF.

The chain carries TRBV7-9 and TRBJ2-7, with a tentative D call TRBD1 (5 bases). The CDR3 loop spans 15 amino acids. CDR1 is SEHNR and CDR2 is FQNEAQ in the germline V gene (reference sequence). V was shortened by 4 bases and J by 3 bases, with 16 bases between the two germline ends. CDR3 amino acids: CASSSTRRQGYEQYF. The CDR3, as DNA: TGTGCCAGCAGCTCCACAAGGCGGCAGGGCTACGAGCAGTACTTC. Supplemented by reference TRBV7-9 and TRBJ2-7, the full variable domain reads DTGVSQNPRHKITKRGQNVTFRCDPISEHNRLYWYRQTLGQGPEFLTYFQNEAQLEKSRLLSDRFSAERPKGSFSTLEIQRTEQGDSAMYLCASSSTRRQGYEQYFGPGTRLTVT.

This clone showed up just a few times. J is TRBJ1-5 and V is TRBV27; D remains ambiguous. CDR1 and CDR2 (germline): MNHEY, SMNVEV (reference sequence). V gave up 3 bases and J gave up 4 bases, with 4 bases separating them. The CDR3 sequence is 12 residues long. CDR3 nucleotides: TGTGCCAGCAGTTTCATTAATCAGCCCCAGCATTTT. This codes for CASSFINQPQHF.

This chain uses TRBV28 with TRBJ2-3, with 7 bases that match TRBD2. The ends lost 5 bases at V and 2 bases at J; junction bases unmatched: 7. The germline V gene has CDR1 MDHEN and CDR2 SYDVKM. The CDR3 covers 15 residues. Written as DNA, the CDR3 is TGTGCCAGCAGTCCGGGGGGAGCTTACACAGATACGCAGTATTTT. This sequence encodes CASSPGGAYTDTQYF.

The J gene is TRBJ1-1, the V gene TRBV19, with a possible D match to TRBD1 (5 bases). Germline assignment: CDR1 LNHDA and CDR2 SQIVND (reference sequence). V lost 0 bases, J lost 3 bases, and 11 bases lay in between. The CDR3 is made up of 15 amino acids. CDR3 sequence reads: CASSIDHRGDTEAFF. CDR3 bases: TGTGCCAGTAGTATAGATCATCGGGGGGACACTGAAGCTTTCTTT.

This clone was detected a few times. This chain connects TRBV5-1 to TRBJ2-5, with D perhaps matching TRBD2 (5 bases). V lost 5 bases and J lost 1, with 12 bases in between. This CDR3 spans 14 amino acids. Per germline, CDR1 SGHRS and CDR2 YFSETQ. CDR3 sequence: CASSPRDLQETQYF. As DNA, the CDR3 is TGCGCCAGCAGTCCCCGGGATCTCCAAGAGACCCAGTACTTC.

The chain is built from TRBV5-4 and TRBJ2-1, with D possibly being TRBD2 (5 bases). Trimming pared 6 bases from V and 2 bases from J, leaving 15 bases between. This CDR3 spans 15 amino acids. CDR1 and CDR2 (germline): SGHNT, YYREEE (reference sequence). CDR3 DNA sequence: TGTGCCAGCACCTATTACTCGGGGACCTACAATGAGCAGTTCTTC. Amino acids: CASTYYSGTYNEQFF.

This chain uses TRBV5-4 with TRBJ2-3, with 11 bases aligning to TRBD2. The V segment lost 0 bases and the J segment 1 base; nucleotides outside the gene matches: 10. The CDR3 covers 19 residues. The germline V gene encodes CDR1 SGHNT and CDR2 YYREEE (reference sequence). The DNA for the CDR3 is TGTGCCAGCAGCTTGGCCAAGGGGGCTAGCGGGGGGCGCACAGATACGCAGTATTTT. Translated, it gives CASSLAKGASGGRTDTQYF. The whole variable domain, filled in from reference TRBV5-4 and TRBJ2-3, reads ETGVTQSPTHLIKTRGQQVTLRCSSQSGHNTVSWYQQALGQGPQFIFQYYREEENGRGNFPPRFSGLQFPNYSSELNVNALELDDSALYLCASSLAKGASGGRTDTQYFGPGTRLTVL.

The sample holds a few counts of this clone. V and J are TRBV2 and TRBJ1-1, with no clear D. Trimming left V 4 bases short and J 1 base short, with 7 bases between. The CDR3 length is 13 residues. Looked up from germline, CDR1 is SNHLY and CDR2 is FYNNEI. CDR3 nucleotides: TGTGCCAGCAGTGGCGCGGAGAACACTGAAGCTTTCTTT. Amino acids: CASSGAENTEAFF.

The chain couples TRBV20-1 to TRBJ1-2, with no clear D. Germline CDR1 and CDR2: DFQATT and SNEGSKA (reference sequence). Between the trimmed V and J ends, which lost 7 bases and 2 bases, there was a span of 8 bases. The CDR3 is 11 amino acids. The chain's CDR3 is CSVAENYGYTF. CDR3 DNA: TGCAGTGTTGCCGAGAACTATGGCTACACCTTC.

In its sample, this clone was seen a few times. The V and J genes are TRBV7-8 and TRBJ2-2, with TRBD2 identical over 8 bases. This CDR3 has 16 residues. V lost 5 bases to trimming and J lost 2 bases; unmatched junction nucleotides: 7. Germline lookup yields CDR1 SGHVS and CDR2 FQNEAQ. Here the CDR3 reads CASSQYREGNTGELFF. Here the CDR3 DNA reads TGTGCCAGCAGCCAATACCGGGAGGGAAACACCGGGGAGCTGTTTTTT.

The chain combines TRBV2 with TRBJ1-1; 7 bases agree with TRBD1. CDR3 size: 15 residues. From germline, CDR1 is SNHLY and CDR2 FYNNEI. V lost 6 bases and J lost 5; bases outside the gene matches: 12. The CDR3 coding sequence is TGTGCCAGCAGGCTTAGGGACAGCCCTAGGACTGAAGCTTTCTTT. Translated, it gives CASRLRDSPRTEAFF.

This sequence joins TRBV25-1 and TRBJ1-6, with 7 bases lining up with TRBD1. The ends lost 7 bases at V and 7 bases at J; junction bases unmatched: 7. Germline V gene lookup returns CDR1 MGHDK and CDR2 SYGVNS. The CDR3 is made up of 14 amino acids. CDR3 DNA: TGTGCCAGCAAGCAGACAGGGATGAATTCACCCCTCCACTTT. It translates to CASKQTGMNSPLHF. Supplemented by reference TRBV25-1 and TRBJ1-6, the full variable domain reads EADIYQTPRYLVIGTGKKITLECSQTMGHDKMYWYQQDPGMELHLIHYSYGVNSTEKGDLSSESTVSRIRTEHFPLTLESARPSHTSQYLCASKQTGMNSPLHFGNGTRLTVT.

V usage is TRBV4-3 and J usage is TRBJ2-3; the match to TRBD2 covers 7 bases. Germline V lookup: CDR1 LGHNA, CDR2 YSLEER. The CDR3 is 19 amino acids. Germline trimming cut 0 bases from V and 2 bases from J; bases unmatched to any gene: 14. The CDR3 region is CASSQEMGRQRGYTDTQYF. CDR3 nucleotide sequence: TGCGCCAGCAGCCAAGAAATGGGACGCCAGCGGGGATACACAGATACGCAGTATTTT.

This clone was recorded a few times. The CDR3 DNA sequence: TGTGCCAGCAGCCGAGACGGAGTCAGTAATGAAAAACTGTTTTTT. Its translation is CASSRDGVSNEKLFF. The chain combines TRBV7-2 with TRBJ1-4, with D unresolved. Trimming pared 5 bases from V and 4 bases from J, leaving 14 bases between. CDR1 is SGHTA and CDR2 is FQGNSA in the germline V gene. The length of the CDR3 is 15 residues.

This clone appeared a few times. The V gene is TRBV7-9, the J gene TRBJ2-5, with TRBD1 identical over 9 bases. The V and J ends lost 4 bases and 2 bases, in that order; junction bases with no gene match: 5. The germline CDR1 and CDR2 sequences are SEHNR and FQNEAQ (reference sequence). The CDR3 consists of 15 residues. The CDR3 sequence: CASSSYRGPQETQYF. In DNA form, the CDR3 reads TGTGCCAGCAGCTCGTACAGGGGGCCACAAGAGACCCAGTACTTC.

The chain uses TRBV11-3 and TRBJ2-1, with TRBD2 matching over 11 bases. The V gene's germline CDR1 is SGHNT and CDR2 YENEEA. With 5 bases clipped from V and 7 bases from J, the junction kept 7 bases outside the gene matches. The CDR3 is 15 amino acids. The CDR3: CASSLAGGRLNEQFF. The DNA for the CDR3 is TGTGCCAGCAGCCTAGCGGGGGGCCGATTGAATGAGCAGTTCTTC.